These 15 T cell receptor beta chains came from one sample sequenced in a study of siplizumab effects on memory and regulatory T cells. The method was immunoSEQ multiplex PCR; TCRdb's version includes in-frame clones alone and lacks a portion of them. The repertoire holds roughly 56,000 clones, with approximately 95% as singletons. Material: CD8+ T cells sorted from blood. These TCRs come from a human donor in good health.

This rearrangement joins TRBV7-8 to TRBJ2-2; 8 nucleotides match TRBD1. The CDR3 spans 17 residues. Looked up from germline, CDR1 is SGHVS and CDR2 is FQNEAQ. The V gene end was trimmed by 4 bases and the J gene end by 3 bases; junction bases not matched to a gene: 10. The CDR3 bases are TGTGCCAGCAGCTCCGATAGACAGGGGCTCTACACCGGGGAGCTGTTTTTT. Protein sequence: CASSSDRQGLYTGELFF. Filled out from reference TRBV7-8 and TRBJ2-2, the complete variable domain reads GAGVSQSPRYKVAKRGQDVALRCDPISGHVSLFWYQQALGQGPEFLTYFQNEAQLDKSGLPSDRFFAERPEGSVSTLKIQRTQQEDSAVYLCASSSDRQGLYTGELFFGEGSRLTVL.

The chain is built from TRBV19 and TRBJ1-1; TRBD1 matches at 10 bases. The CDR3 spans 17 residues. V shed 6 bases, J shed 4 bases, and the junction held 14 bases outside the gene matches. In germline, CDR1 is LNHDA, CDR2 SQIVND (reference sequence). CDR3 region: CASSPPGQGLWSTEAFF. The CDR3, as DNA: TGTGCCAGTAGCCCTCCGGGACAGGGGTTGTGGAGCACTGAAGCTTTCTTT.

The chain carries TRBV18 and TRBJ2-1, with D perhaps TRBD1 (5 bases). Germline CDR1 reads KGHSH; CDR2 reads LQKENI. This CDR3 region has 14 residues. Trimming removed 0 bases at V and 5 bases at J, with 8 bases between. Written as DNA, the CDR3 is TGTGCCAGCTCACCACCCGTAGGGGACAATGAGCAGTTCTTC. Its protein product is CASSPPVGDNEQFF.

This chain uses TRBV2 with TRBJ2-1; D possibly corresponds to TRBD2 (6 bases). Germline values: CDR1 SNHLY, CDR2 FYNNEI. The CDR3 loop spans 14 amino acids. The V end was cut by 6 bases, the J end by 3 bases, with 12 bases between. The CDR3 spells CASRGGSRYNEQFF. As DNA, the CDR3 is TGTGCCAGCAGAGGAGGGAGTCGCTACAATGAGCAGTTCTTC.

This chain connects TRBV10-1 to TRBJ2-1, with D perhaps TRBD2 (5 bases). Germline V gene data show CDR1 as WNHNN and CDR2 as SYGVQD (reference sequence). This CDR3 has 14 residues. Deletions cut 4 bases from V and 0 bases from J, with 7 bases between. As DNA, the CDR3 is TGCGCCAGCAGTGGTGGGAGCTCCTACAATGAGCAGTTCTTC. Translation: CASSGGSSYNEQFF.

This chain connects TRBV15 to TRBJ2-7; D is undetermined. The germline gives CDR1 LNHNV, CDR2 YYDKDF (reference sequence). Trimming shortened V by 1 base and J by 7 bases, and 17 bases separated the two germline ends. The CDR3 is 15 residues long. The CDR3 region is CATSRAVGYIVEQYF. The CDR3 region has the DNA TGTGCCACCAGCAGAGCGGTGGGGTACATCGTGGAGCAGTACTTC. The full variable domain, its missing parts supplied by reference TRBV15 and TRBJ2-7, is DAMVIQNPRYQVTQFGKPVTLSCSQTLNHNVMYWYQQKSSQAPKLLFHYYDKDFNNEADTPDNFQSRRPNTSFCFLDIRSPGLGDTAMYLCATSRAVGYIVEQYFGPGTRLTVT.

This chain uses TRBV6-1 with TRBJ2-7, with 8 bases matching TRBD2. The junction had 11 bases not matched to a gene; V was cut back by 10 bases and J by 6 bases. This CDR3 region has 13 residues. Germline V lookup: CDR1 MNHNS, CDR2 SASEGT. The CDR3 coding sequence is TGTGCCACCGGGGCTAGCGGGCTTCTCGAGCAGTACTTC. It encodes CATGASGLLEQYF.

The V gene is TRBV14, the J gene TRBJ2-1; 7 bases are a match to TRBD1. Losses at the gene ends were 4 bases for V and 3 bases for J; bases not matched to a gene: 6. The CDR3 sequence is 15 residues long. The V gene's germline CDR1 is SGHDN and CDR2 FVKESK. CDR3 amino acids: CASSRGTGVYNEQFF. CDR3 nucleotides: TGTGCCAGCAGCCGCGGAACAGGGGTCTACAATGAGCAGTTCTTC.

V usage is TRBV7-6 and J usage is TRBJ1-2, with D perhaps matching TRBD1 (5 bases). Germline CDR1 is SGHVS and CDR2 is FNYEAQ. Trimming left V 5 bases short and J 8 bases short, with 12 bases between. This CDR3 is 12 amino acids long. CDR3 sequence reads: CASSQGGVGYTF. CDR3 coding DNA: TGTGCCAGCAGCCAGGGCGGGGTCGGCTACACCTTC.

The rearrangement links TRBV29-1 to TRBJ2-1; TRBD2 agrees at 12 bases. The junction had 12 bases not matched to a gene; V was cut back by 7 bases and J by 5 bases. Germline assignment: CDR1 SQVTM and CDR2 ANQGSEA. This CDR3 spans 16 amino acids. Written as DNA, the CDR3 is TGCAGCGCTTCTGGACTAGCGGGATCCTCGCACAATGAGCAGTTCTTC. Translation: CSASGLAGSSHNEQFF.

The chain's CDR3 is CSGGLSGYEQYF. In DNA, the CDR3 is TGCAGCGGGGGACTATCCGGCTACGAGCAGTACTTC. J is TRBJ2-7 and V is TRBV29-1; TRBD2 agrees at 7 bases. The V segment lost 7 bases and the J segment 3 bases; nucleotides outside the gene matches: 6. The CDR3 is made up of 12 amino acids. CDR1 is SQVTM and CDR2 is ANQGSEA in the germline V gene.

V is TRBV5-5 and J is TRBJ2-7; D gene uncertain. The CDR3 is made up of 14 amino acids. Looked up from germline, CDR1 is SGHKS and CDR2 is YYEKEE (reference sequence). V lost 1 base, J lost 0 bases, and 8 bases lay in between. CDR3 coding DNA: TGTGCCAGCAGCTTGCTTGAGGACTCCTACGAGCAGTACTTC. Its translation: CASSLLEDSYEQYF.

This chain uses TRBV14 with TRBJ1-5; D gene ambiguous. This CDR3 spans 15 amino acids. Germline V gives CDR1 SGHDN, CDR2 FVKESK. Trimming cost V 3 bases and J 4 bases, with 13 bases left between them. CDR3 in DNA: TGTGCCAGCAGCCACAGAATCCAACGTAATCAGCCCCAGCATTTT. It encodes CASSHRIQRNQPQHF. Complete variable domain (other parts from reference TRBV14 and TRBJ1-5): EAGVTQFPSHSVIEKGQTVTLRCDPISGHDNLYWYRRVMGKEIKFLLHFVKESKQDESGMPNNRFLAERTGGTYSTLKVQPAELEDSGVYFCASSHRIQRNQPQHFGDGTRLSIL.

The chain is built from TRBV4-1 and TRBJ2-7; possible D gene TRBD2, 5 bases. The CDR3 runs to 14 residues. Trimming removed 10 bases at V and 0 bases at J, with 16 bases between. Germline V gives CDR1 MGHRA, CDR2 YSYEKL. CDR3 bases: TGCGCCACCTCCAAGGGTGGGAGCTCCTACGAGCAGTACTTC. Translated, it gives CATSKGGSSYEQYF.

The rearrangement links TRBV18 to TRBJ1-2, with 8 bases identical to TRBD1. V lost 2 bases, J lost 0 bases, and 8 bases stayed unmatched. The CDR3 consists of 17 residues. Germline V CDR1 and CDR2: KGHSH, LQKENI. The CDR3 sequence is CASSPSTTGDSNYGYTF. The CDR3 DNA reads TGTGCCAGCTCACCATCAACGACAGGGGATTCTAACTATGGCTACACCTTC.